The entry that follows covers one T cell receptor (beta chain) sequence. The antigen remains undetermined. The sample originates from a study of Ad26.COV2.S vaccination and SARS-CoV-2 variants. Study overall: Once, or twice with 56 days between doses, Ad26.COV2.S was given intramuscularly. Findings of the study overall: People who got the vaccine or the placebo had similar non-spike TCR breadth. Reported post-vaccination CD8+ and CD4+ T cell responses to spike showed substantial breadth.

There are 17 residues in the CDR3. Trimming cost V 2 bases and J 0 bases, with 15 bases left between them. Germline values: CDR1 MNHEY, CDR2 SVGEGT. As to treatment: some 20 received Ad26.COV2.S at low or high dose, single or two shots; several received placebo; per-sample allocation not given. It was on day 63 after the first vaccine or placebo injection that samples were taken. Using immunoSEQ multiplex PCR, the repertoire was profiled, and TCRdb retains in-frame clones only, with some absent. The sample includes 200,000 to 250,000 clones, around nine tenths of them seen just once. This material consisted of peripheral blood, taken in a trial of Ad26.COV2.S vaccine versus placebo. The genes are TRBV6-2 or TRBV6-3 and TRBJ2-3, with D perhaps TRBD2 (5 bases). The receptor comes from a person between 18 and 65 years old who received the Ad26.COV2.S COVID-19 vaccine or a placebo. The CDR3 nucleotides are TGTGCCAGCAGTTACAGGCCGAGCGGACCTAGCACAGATACGCAGTATTTT. Residues: CASSYRPSGPSTDTQYF.